Listed here is a single TCR beta chain. The antigen is not known. The entry originates in a study of T cell responses to AZD1222 COVID-19 vaccine. Study-wide context: Analysis merged second doses at about 4 or about 12 weeks. Study results and caveats: Most donors were white British, females outnumbered males, and clonal diversity was possibly underestimated. Reports indicate that nearly half of spike-specific TCRs are directed at unmutated variant regions. AZD1222 recipients seropositive at baseline numbered only six or seven.

The CDR3 covers 15 residues. V was trimmed by 4 bases and J by 0 bases, leaving 11 bases between them. Germline V gene data show CDR1 as SGHTS and CDR2 as YDEGEE. The repertoire was sequenced with immunoSEQ multiplex PCR; TCRdb's copy has only in-frame clones and lacks some. The sample has over 100,000 clones; approximately 91% are singletons. This sequence was found in an adult in good health. This chain connects TRBV5-8 to TRBJ1-5; D perhaps matches TRBD1 (6 bases). Sample: peripheral blood, taken on day 0 of AZD1222 vaccination. In DNA, the CDR3 is TGTGCCAGCAGCCGGGACATCTCTAGCAATCAGCCCCAGCATTTT. Protein product: CASSRDISSNQPQHF. The full variable domain, completed using reference TRBV5-8 and TRBJ1-5, is EAGVTQSPTHLIKTRGQQATLRCSPISGHTSVYWYQQALGLGLQFLLWYDEGEERNRGNFPPRFSGRQFPNYSSELNVNALELEDSALYLCASSRDISSNQPQHFGDGTRLSIL.